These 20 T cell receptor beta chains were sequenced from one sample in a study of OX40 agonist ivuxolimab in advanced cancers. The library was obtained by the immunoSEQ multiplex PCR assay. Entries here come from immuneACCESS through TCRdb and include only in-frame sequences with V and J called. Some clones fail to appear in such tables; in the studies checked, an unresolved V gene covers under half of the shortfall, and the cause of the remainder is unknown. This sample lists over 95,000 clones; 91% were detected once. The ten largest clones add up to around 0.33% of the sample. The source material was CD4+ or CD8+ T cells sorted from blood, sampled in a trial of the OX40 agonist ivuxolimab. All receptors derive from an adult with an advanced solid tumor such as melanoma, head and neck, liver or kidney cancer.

CDR3 nucleotides: TGTGCCTGGAGGGAGGGGCCAGGTACGCAGTATTTT. Its translation is CAWREGPGTQYF. The gene calls are TRBV30 and TRBJ2-3; D is possibly TRBD2 (6 bases). The length of the CDR3 is 12 residues. Germline V gene lookup returns CDR1 GTSNPN and CDR2 SVGIG (reference sequence). The V gene lost 3 bases and the J gene lost 8 bases, with 12 bases spanning the gap. Complete variable domain (other parts from reference TRBV30 and TRBJ2-3): SQTIHQWPATLVQPVGSPLSLECTVEGTSNPNLYWYRQAAGRGLQLLFYSVGIGQISSEVPQNLSASRPQDRQFILSSKKLLLSDSGFYLCAWREGPGTQYFGPGTRLTVL.

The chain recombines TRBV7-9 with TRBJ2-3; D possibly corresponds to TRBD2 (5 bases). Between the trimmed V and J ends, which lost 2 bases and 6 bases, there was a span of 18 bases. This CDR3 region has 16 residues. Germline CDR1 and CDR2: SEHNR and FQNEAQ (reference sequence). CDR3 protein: CASSLFLLDFEDTQYF. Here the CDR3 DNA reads TGTGCCAGCAGCTTATTCTTACTAGATTTCGAGGATACGCAGTATTTT.

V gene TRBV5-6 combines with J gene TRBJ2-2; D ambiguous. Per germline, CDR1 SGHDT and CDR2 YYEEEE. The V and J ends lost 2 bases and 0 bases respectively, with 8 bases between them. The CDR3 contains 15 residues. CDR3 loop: CASSLGGTNTGELFF. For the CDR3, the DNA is TGTGCCAGCAGCTTAGGCGGAACGAACACCGGGGAGCTGTTTTTT.

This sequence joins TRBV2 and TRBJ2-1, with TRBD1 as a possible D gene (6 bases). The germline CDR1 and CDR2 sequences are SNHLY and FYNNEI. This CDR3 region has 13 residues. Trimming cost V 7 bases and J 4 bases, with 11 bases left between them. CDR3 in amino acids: CASIRDTYNEQFF. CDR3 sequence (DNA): TGTGCCAGCATCCGGGACACTTACAATGAGCAGTTCTTC.

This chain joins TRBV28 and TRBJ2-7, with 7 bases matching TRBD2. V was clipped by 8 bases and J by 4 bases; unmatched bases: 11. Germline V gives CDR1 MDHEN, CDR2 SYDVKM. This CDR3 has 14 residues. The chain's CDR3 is CASSDGTTRYEQYF. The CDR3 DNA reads TGTGCCAGCTCGGACGGGACTACTAGATACGAGCAGTACTTC.

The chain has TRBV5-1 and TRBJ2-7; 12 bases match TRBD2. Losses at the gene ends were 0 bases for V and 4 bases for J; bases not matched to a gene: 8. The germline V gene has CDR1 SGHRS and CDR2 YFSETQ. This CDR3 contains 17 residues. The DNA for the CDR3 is TGCGCCAGCAGCTTGGTGTCCGGACTAGCGGGAACTTACGAGCAGTACTTC. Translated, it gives CASSLVSGLAGTYEQYF.

The CDR3 region has the DNA TGTGCCTGGAAGAGGGGTCCCTCGACCTGGCATTTT. It yields the protein CAWKRGPSTWHF. The chain is built from TRBV30 and TRBJ1-5; maybe TRBD1 (5 bases). Trimming took off 4 bases at V and 15 bases at J, with 19 bases between the two ends. This CDR3 is 12 amino acids long. Looked up from germline, CDR1 is GTSNPN and CDR2 is SVGIG (reference sequence). Full variable domain (remainder filled in from reference TRBV30 and TRBJ1-5): SQTIHQWPATLVQPVGSPLSLECTVEGTSNPNLYWYRQAAGRGLQLLFYSVGIGQISSEVPQNLSASRPQDRQFILSSKKLLLSDSGFYLCAWKRGPSTWHFGDGTRLSIL.

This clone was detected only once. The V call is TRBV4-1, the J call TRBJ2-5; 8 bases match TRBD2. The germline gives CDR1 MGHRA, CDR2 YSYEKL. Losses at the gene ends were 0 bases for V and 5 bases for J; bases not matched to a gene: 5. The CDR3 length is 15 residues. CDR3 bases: TGCGCCAGCAGCCAAGATGGGACTAGTAGGGAGACCCAGTACTTC. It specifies CASSQDGTSRETQYF.

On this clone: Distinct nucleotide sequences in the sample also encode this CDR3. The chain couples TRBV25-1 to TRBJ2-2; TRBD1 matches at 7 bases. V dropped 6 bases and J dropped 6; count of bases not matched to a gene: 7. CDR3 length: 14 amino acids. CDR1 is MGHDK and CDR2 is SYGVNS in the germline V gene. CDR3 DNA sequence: TGTGCCAGCAGCCGTACAGGGGTGGCCGGGGAGCTGTTTTTT. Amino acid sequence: CASSRTGVAGELFF.

CDR3 residues: CASSFFGTNTDTQYF. In DNA form, the CDR3 reads TGTGCCAGCAGCTTCTTTGGGACTAACACGGATACGCAGTATTTT. J is TRBJ2-3 and V is TRBV7-9, with TRBD2 matching 7 bases. Trimming at V came to 3 bases and at J to 6 bases, leaving 9 bases not matched to a gene. Germline V CDR1 and CDR2: SEHNR, FQNEAQ (reference sequence). The CDR3 totals 15 residues.

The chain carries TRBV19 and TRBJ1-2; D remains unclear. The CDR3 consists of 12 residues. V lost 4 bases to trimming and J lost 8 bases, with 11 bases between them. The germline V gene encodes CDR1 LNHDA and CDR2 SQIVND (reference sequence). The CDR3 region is CASSKDPYGYTF. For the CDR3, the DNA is TGTGCCAGTAGTAAGGACCCGTACGGCTACACCTTC.

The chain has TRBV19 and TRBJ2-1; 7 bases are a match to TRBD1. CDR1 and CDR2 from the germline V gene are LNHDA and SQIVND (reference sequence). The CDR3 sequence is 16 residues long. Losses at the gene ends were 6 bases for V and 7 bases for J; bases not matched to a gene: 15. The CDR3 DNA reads TGTGCCAGTAGCAGAACCCAGGGGGTGGTATGGAATGAGCAGTTCTTC. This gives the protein CASSRTQGVVWNEQFF.

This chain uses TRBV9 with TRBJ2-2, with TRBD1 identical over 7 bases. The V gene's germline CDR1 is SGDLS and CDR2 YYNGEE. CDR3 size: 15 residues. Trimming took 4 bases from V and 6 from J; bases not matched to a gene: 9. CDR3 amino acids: CASSQEQGRAGELFF. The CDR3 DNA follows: TGTGCCAGCAGCCAAGAACAGGGGCGGGCCGGGGAGCTGTTTTTT. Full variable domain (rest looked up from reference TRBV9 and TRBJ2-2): DSGVTQTPKHLITATGQRVTLRCSPRSGDLSVYWYQQSLDQGLQFLIQYYNGEERAKGNILERFSAQQFPDLHSELNLSSLELGDSALYFCASSQEQGRAGELFFGEGSRLTVL.

The CDR3 sequence is CASSSSGSLNEQFF. The CDR3 DNA reads as TGTGCCAGCAGCTCTAGCGGGAGTTTGAATGAGCAGTTCTTC. The chain combines TRBV9 with TRBJ2-1, with TRBD2 identical over 10 bases. J gave up 7 bases and V 4 bases, and 5 bases lay outside the gene matches. This CDR3 contains 14 residues. In germline, CDR1 is SGDLS, CDR2 YYNGEE.

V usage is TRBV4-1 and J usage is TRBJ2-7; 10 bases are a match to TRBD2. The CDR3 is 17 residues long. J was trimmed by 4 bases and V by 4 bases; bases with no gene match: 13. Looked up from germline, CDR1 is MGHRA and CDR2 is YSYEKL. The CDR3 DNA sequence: TGCGCCAGCAGCCCCAACTCCCCTAGCGGGAGTAGGTACGAGCAGTACTTC. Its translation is CASSPNSPSGSRYEQYF.

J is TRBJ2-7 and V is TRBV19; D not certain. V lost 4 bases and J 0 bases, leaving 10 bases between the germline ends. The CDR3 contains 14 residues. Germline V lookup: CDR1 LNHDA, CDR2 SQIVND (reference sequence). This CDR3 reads CASSRQESSYEQYF. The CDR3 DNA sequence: TGTGCCAGTAGTAGGCAGGAGAGCTCCTACGAGCAGTACTTC.

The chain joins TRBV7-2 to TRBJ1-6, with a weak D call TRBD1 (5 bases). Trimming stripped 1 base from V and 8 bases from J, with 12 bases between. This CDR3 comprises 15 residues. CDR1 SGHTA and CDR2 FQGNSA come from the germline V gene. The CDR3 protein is CASSLDQGGDSPLHF. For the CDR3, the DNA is TGTGCCAGCAGCTTAGATCAGGGTGGGGATTCACCCCTCCACTTT.

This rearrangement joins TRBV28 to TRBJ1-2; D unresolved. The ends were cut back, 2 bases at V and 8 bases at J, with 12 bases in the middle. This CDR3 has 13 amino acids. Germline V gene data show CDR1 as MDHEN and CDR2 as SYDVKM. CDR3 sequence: CASSLPARGGYTF. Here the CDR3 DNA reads TGTGCCAGCAGTTTACCCGCACGGGGAGGCTACACCTTC.

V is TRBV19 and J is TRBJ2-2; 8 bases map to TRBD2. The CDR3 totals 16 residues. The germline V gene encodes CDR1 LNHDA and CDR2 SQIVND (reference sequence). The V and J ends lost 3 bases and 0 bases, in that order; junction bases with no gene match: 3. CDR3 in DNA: TGTGCCAGTAGTATCGGCGGGAGGACGAACACCGGGGAGCTGTTTTTT. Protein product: CASSIGGRTNTGELFF.

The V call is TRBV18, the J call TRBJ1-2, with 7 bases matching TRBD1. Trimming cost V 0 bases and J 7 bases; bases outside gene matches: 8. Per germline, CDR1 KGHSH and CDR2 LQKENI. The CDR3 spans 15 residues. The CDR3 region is CASSPPSTGSFGYTF. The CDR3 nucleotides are TGTGCCAGCTCACCACCCTCGACAGGGTCGTTTGGCTACACCTTC.